The clone carrying this TCR beta chain has a count of ten or more. Antigen: not known. The hyperthyroidism was newly diagnosed and had lasted under 2 months; the patients were aged 18 to 65. Extraction of PBMCs used 8.5 to 10 ml of fresh peripheral blood. This entry is derived from a study of T cells in Graves' hyperthyroidism and ophthalmopathy. Amplified TCR beta CDR3 regions came from RNA transcripts. An initial round of RT-PCR targeting the TCR CDR3 relied on the HTBI primer set. TCRdb reprocessed the multiplex PCR reads via MiXCR and lists one record per CDR3 protein. The sample carries under 400,000 distinct CDR3 sequences, about 13% recorded once. Study-level points and caveats: Before onset, by a median of approximately 5.9 months, the model predicted ophthalmopathy.

This sequence was found in a woman between 18 and 29 years old with Graves' hyperthyroidism. Sequenced sample: blood.

CDR3 region: CSVGRSTEAFF. The DNA of the CDR3 is TGCAGCGTTGGTAGGAGCACTGAAGCTTTCTTT. The chain couples TRBV29-1 to TRBJ1-1, with D uncertain. Trimming took 4 bases from V and 4 from J, leaving 7 bases between them. Germline values: CDR1 SQVTM, CDR2 ANQGSEA. This CDR3 spans 11 amino acids.